This TCR beta chain comes out of a study of follicular helper T cells after annual influenza vaccination. Study outcomes and limitations: Day 7 ICOS+CD38+ clones later appeared mostly in ICOS-CD38- cTfh.

Trimming shortened V by 0 bases and J by 6 bases, and 19 bases separated the two germline ends. Germline loops: CDR1 WNHNN, CDR2 SYGVQD (reference sequence). This CDR3 contains 17 residues. Time point specified: 2015-2016 season, 7 days after influenza vaccination. In regard to this clone: Its matching antigen is unknown.

Libraries were prepared by immunoSEQ multiplex PCR; TCRdb keeps only in-frame clonotypes and omits some of them. This table has 9,500 or so clones, 82% appearing once. This TCR was recovered from an adult who received the influenza vaccine. The input for sequencing was CXCR5+ CD38- circulating T follicular helper cells from blood, taken 7 days after influenza vaccination. Subset reported: circulating Tfh, non-naive CD4+CXCR5+PD-1+ (ICOS+CD38+ or ICOS-CD38-). This sequence joins TRBV10-1 and TRBJ2-3, with D possibly matching TRBD2 (7 bases). CDR3 protein: CASSESSWGGSGDTQYF. In DNA form, the CDR3 reads TGCGCCAGCAGTGAGTCCAGTTGGGGGGGCTCAGGGGATACGCAGTATTTT.